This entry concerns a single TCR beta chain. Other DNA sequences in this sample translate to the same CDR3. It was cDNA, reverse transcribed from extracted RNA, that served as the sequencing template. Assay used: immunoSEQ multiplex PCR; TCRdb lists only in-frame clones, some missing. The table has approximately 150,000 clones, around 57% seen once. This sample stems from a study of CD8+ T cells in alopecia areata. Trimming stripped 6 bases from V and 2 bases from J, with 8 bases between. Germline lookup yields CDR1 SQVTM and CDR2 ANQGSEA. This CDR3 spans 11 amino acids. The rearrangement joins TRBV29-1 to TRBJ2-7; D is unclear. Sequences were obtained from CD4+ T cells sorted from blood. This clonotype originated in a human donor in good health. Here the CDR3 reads CSVRGTYEQYF. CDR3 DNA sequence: TGCAGCGTCCGAGGTACCTACGAGCAGTACTTC.